Below are 4 T cell receptor beta chains sequenced from a single sample in a study of CD8 T cells in Susac syndrome. With random hexamers, 0.5 to 1 ug RNA was reverse transcribed. TCRdb reprocessed the immunoSEQ multiplex PCR reads via MiXCR and lists one record per CDR3 protein. There are 180,000 or so distinct CDR3 sequences in the sample; 85% to 95% occur only once, and roughly 0.1% lies in the top ten. The specimen was CD4+ T cells from PBMCs. These receptor sequences come from a human donor in good health.

V and J are TRBV12-3 or TRBV12-4 and TRBJ1-5; D gene ambiguous. The V end lost 5 bases, the J end lost 2 bases, and 22 bases lay between the germline ends. The CDR3 loop spans 18 amino acids. CDR3 nucleotide sequence: TGTGCCAGCAGTCTTACCCGGGCCAGAAATATTCGCAATCAGCCCCAGCATTTT. Translation gives CASSLTRARNIRNQPQHF.

This clonotype appeared a few times. This chain uses TRBV20-1 with TRBJ2-7; D perhaps matches TRBD2 (5 bases). Germline V gives CDR1 DFQATT, CDR2 SNEGSKA (reference sequence). V lost 5 bases and J 0 bases, leaving 5 bases between the germline ends. This CDR3 has 11 amino acids. In DNA, the CDR3 is TGCAGTGCTGGGAGCTCCTACGAGCAGTACTTC. The encoded protein is CSAGSSYEQYF.

This clonotype showed up just a few times. The chain uses TRBV13 and TRBJ2-3; D gene unclear. Germline V lookup: CDR1 PRHDT, CDR2 FYEKMQ (reference sequence). V shed 3 bases and J shed 4 bases, with 8 bases lying between them. The CDR3 runs 13 residues. This CDR3 reads CASSLVGADTQYF. CDR3 sequence (DNA): TGTGCCAGCAGCTTGGTTGGCGCAGATACGCAGTATTTT.

V and J are TRBV20-1 and TRBJ2-1; TRBD2 might be the D (5 bases). Germline loops: CDR1 DFQATT, CDR2 SNEGSKA (reference sequence). Trimming took 8 bases from V and 0 from J, leaving 11 bases between them. CDR3 length equals 13 residues. The CDR3, as DNA: TGCAGTAGTAGCGTCTACTCCTACAATGAGCAGTTCTTC. It translates to CSSSVYSYNEQFF.